The 27 T cell receptor beta chains given below trace back to one sample, sequenced in a study of CD39 and CD103 CD8 tumor-infiltrating T cells. Only in-frame clones appear in the TCRdb table, and some are missing; sequencing was by immunoSEQ multiplex PCR. The table includes some 4,300 clones, more than 55% detected once. Sequencing was done on a sample of CD8+ T cells sorted from blood. As to subset: total memory CD8 T cells (CD45RA-CCR7+/-) from blood or uninvolved lymph node. Receptors originate from a human donor with head and neck squamous cell carcinoma.

CDR3 coding DNA: TGTGCCAGCAGTGAAGAAGGAGGCTCTGGAAACACCATATATTTT. Protein sequence: CASSEEGGSGNTIYF. The chain joins TRBV6-1 to TRBJ1-3, with D hard to call. The CDR3 spans 15 residues. CDR1 is MNHNS, CDR2 SASEGT, per germline. The germline V and J ends were trimmed by 1 base and 0 bases, with 7 bases remaining between them.

This rearrangement joins TRBV6-6 to TRBJ1-1; no firm D call. The CDR3 is made up of 13 amino acids. The germline V and J ends were trimmed by 0 bases and 11 bases, with 13 bases remaining between them. The germline V gene has CDR1 MNHNY and CDR2 SVGAGI (reference sequence). This chain's CDR3 is CASSYSYGDSAFF. For the CDR3, the DNA is TGTGCCAGCAGTTACTCTTACGGTGATTCGGCTTTCTTT.

The count of this clone is one. The chain recombines TRBV6-1 with TRBJ2-7; 9 bases align to TRBD1. Per the germline V gene, CDR1 is MNHNS and CDR2 is SASEGT. With V trimmed by 4 bases and J by 2 bases, 9 bases remained unmatched. CDR3 length: 16 residues. In DNA form, the CDR3 reads TGTGCCAGCAGTGTCGGACGGGACAGGGCTACCTACGAGCAGTACTTC. This translates into CASSVGRDRATYEQYF.

The V and J genes are TRBV30 and TRBJ1-2, with D tentatively TRBD1 (6 bases). V lost 5 bases, J lost 7 bases, and 11 bases lay in between. From germline, CDR1 is GTSNPN and CDR2 SVGIG (reference sequence). The CDR3 contains 11 residues. The CDR3 region is CAWYTGLGYTF. The CDR3 DNA reads as TGTGCCTGGTATACAGGGCTTGGCTACACCTTC.

This clone was seen a few times. V usage is TRBV6-1 and J usage is TRBJ1-6, with a possible D match to TRBD1 (5 bases). CDR1 is MNHNS and CDR2 is SASEGT in the germline V gene. Trimming pared 4 bases from V and 4 bases from J, leaving 14 bases between. The length of the CDR3 is 16 residues. CDR3 nucleotide sequence: TGTGCCAGCAGTGGGCTGACAGATTCATATAATTCACCCCTCCACTTT. Protein product: CASSGLTDSYNSPLHF.

The sample holds a few counts of this clone. The chain combines TRBV6-5 with TRBJ2-5, with 9 bases lining up with TRBD1. Germline V gene data show CDR1 as MNHEY and CDR2 as SVGAGI. The trim removed 5 bases at V and 4 bases at J, leaving 8 bases unmatched. The CDR3 contains 15 residues. The CDR3 nucleotides are TGTGCCAGCAGTCTTACAGGGGGCGAGGGAGAGACCCAGTACTTC. Protein product: CASSLTGGEGETQYF.

The V and J genes are TRBV6-5 and TRBJ2-3; tentatively, D is TRBD1 (6 bases). Trimming cost V 0 bases and J 5 bases, with 15 bases left between them. The CDR3 covers 16 residues. Germline CDR1 and CDR2: MNHEY and SVGAGI. This CDR3 reads CASSYSSQGTGDTQYF. The CDR3 DNA is TGTGCCAGCAGTTACTCCAGTCAGGGGACGGGAGATACGCAGTATTTT.

This clone is medium-sized within its sample. The chain has TRBV27 and TRBJ1-6; D is ambiguous. Trimming left V 7 bases short and J 0 bases short, with 7 bases between. The V gene's germline CDR1 is MNHEY and CDR2 SMNVEV (reference sequence). The CDR3 length is 14 residues. CDR3 in amino acids: CASTDTSYNSPLHF. For the CDR3, the DNA is TGTGCCAGCACAGACACCTCCTATAATTCACCCCTCCACTTT.

DNA for the CDR3: TGTGCCAGCAGCCAAGATCGACAGCTTAATGAAAAACTGTTTTTT. Its protein is CASSQDRQLNEKLFF. The chain couples TRBV14 to TRBJ1-4; the D gene is possibly TRBD1 (5 bases). Germline values: CDR1 SGHDN, CDR2 FVKESK. The CDR3 consists of 15 residues. V was clipped by 0 bases and J by 4 bases, with 9 bases between them.

The rearrangement links TRBV4-3 to TRBJ2-4, with D perhaps matching TRBD2 (6 bases). The CDR3 consists of 18 residues. Trimming cost V 0 bases and J 3 bases, with 18 bases left between them. Germline V gene lookup returns CDR1 LGHNA and CDR2 YSLEER. CDR3 in DNA: TGCGCCAGCAGCCAAGATACGCCAGGAATGGGGGGCAAAAACATTCAGTACTTC. Translating gives CASSQDTPGMGGKNIQYF.

This clone was detected once. The J gene is TRBJ1-2, the V gene TRBV30; 10 bases are shared with TRBD1. Germline V CDR1 and CDR2: GTSNPN, SVGIG (reference sequence). V shed 0 bases, J shed 7 bases, and the junction held 2 bases outside the gene matches. CDR3 length equals 13 residues. The CDR3 bases are TGTGCCTGGAGTGTGGGACAGGGGTTTGGCTACACCTTC. This gives the protein CAWSVGQGFGYTF.

The count of this clone is one. This rearrangement joins TRBV7-6 to TRBJ2-1, with D tentatively TRBD2 (6 bases). The CDR3 length is 15 residues. The V end was cut by 1 base, the J end by 9 bases, with 16 bases between. Germline values: CDR1 SGHVS, CDR2 FNYEAQ. The DNA of the CDR3 is TGTGCCAGCAGCTTAGGAGGAGGGAAACGGGGTGAGCAGTTCTTC. Translated: CASSLGGGKRGEQFF.

The V call is TRBV27, the J call TRBJ2-7; D is possibly TRBD1 (6 bases). The V and J ends lost 4 bases and 7 bases respectively, with 11 bases between them. CDR1 is MNHEY and CDR2 is SMNVEV in the germline V gene (reference sequence). The CDR3 loop spans 12 amino acids. The CDR3 spells CASSSTGREQYF. The CDR3 nucleotides read TGTGCCAGCAGTTCCACAGGGCGGGAGCAGTACTTC.

The sample holds a few counts of this clone. The gene calls are TRBV10-1 and TRBJ2-5; TRBD2 agrees at 8 bases. The junction had 10 bases not matched to a gene; V was cut back by 7 bases and J by 6 bases. CDR3 length: 14 amino acids. CDR1 and CDR2 from the germline V gene are WNHNN and SYGVQD (reference sequence). The CDR3 reads CASIPGLVGKTQYF. The CDR3 region has the DNA TGCGCCAGCATTCCGGGACTAGTGGGAAAGACCCAGTACTTC.

The genes are TRBV6-5 and TRBJ2-5; TRBD2 agrees at 7 bases. The V gene end was trimmed by 6 bases and the J gene end by 1 base; junction bases not matched to a gene: 8. The CDR3 length is 15 residues. Germline lookup yields CDR1 MNHEY and CDR2 SVGAGI. As DNA, the CDR3 is TGTGCCAGCAGCCACGGAGCGGGGCTCCAAGAGACCCAGTACTTC. Translating gives CASSHGAGLQETQYF.

A single count supports this clone. Other DNA variants within this sample encode the same CDR3. The V gene is TRBV30, the J gene TRBJ2-7; D may be TRBD1 (5 bases). CDR3 length: 12 residues. Germline V gene data show CDR1 as GTSNPN and CDR2 as SVGIG (reference sequence). The V and J ends lost 2 bases and 4 bases respectively, with 9 bases between them. CDR3 bases: TGTGCCTGGAGTCCGCAGGGATACGAGCAGTACTTC. It is translated as CAWSPQGYEQYF.

The rearrangement links TRBV30 to TRBJ2-1, with 11 bases that match TRBD2. The V gene end was trimmed by 5 bases and the J gene end by 4 bases; junction bases not matched to a gene: 1. Germline V gene lookup returns CDR1 GTSNPN and CDR2 SVGIG (reference sequence). This CDR3 is built from 13 residues. DNA for the CDR3: TGTGCCTGGGTAGCGGGGGGGTACAATGAGCAGTTCTTC. Its protein product is CAWVAGGYNEQFF. The variable domain in full, completed from reference TRBV30 and TRBJ2-1, reads SQTIHQWPATLVQPVGSPLSLECTVEGTSNPNLYWYRQAAGRGLQLLFYSVGIGQISSEVPQNLSASRPQDRQFILSSKKLLLSDSGFYLCAWVAGGYNEQFFGPGTRLTVL.

This clone appeared once. The chain combines TRBV4-1 with TRBJ1-1; 8 nucleotides line up with TRBD1. The CDR3 totals 15 residues. The germline V gene has CDR1 MGHRA and CDR2 YSYEKL. With 0 bases clipped from V and 4 bases from J, the junction kept 4 bases outside the gene matches. In DNA form, the CDR3 reads TGCGCCAGCAGCCAAGATCGAACAGGGGGCACTGAAGCTTTCTTT. It codes for CASSQDRTGGTEAFF.

This clone was detected once. Relative to the germline gene, one junction end is altered; a read error may explain this. At the DNA level, this CDR3 is encoded by other sequences in the same sample as well. The J gene is TRBJ1-2, the V gene TRBV4-3, with D possibly TRBD1 on 5 matching bases. Germline V gives CDR1 LGHNA, CDR2 YSLEER. The CDR3 consists of 15 residues. The DNA of the CDR3 is TGCGCCAGCAGTCAAGCTTGGGGGGAAAACTATGGCTACACCTTC. It specifies CASSQAWGENYGYTF.

This chain links TRBV5-4 with TRBJ2-7, with 14 nucleotides matching TRBD2. Trimming took 4 bases from V and 0 from J; bases not matched to a gene: 0. This CDR3 has 15 residues. Germline assignment: CDR1 SGHNT and CDR2 YYREEE (reference sequence). CDR3 protein: CASSGTSGGSYEQYF. The CDR3 nucleotides are TGTGCCAGCAGCGGGACTAGCGGGGGCTCCTACGAGCAGTACTTC.

The chain carries TRBV27 and TRBJ2-7, with TRBD1 matching over 9 bases. V dropped 6 bases and J dropped 4; count of bases not matched to a gene: 7. Germline lookup yields CDR1 MNHEY and CDR2 SMNVEV (reference sequence). The CDR3 totals 14 residues. The CDR3 sequence: CASSSGQGWYEQYF. CDR3 DNA: TGTGCCAGCAGCTCGGGACAGGGTTGGTACGAGCAGTACTTC.

The gene calls are TRBV11-2 and TRBJ2-7; D remains ambiguous. Germline V gives CDR1 SGHAT, CDR2 FQNNGV. The V and J ends lost 1 base and 6 bases respectively, with 7 bases between them. There are 12 residues in the CDR3. The CDR3 nucleotides read TGTGCCAGCAGCTTAGGAACGGTCGAGCAGTACTTC. Residues: CASSLGTVEQYF.

In its sample, this clone is large. This chain uses TRBV5-1 with TRBJ1-6; perhaps TRBD1 as D (6 bases). V lost 1 base, J lost 0 bases, and 20 bases lay in between. The germline CDR1 and CDR2 sequences are SGHRS and YFSETQ. The CDR3 spans 20 residues. CDR3 nucleotide sequence: TGCGCCAGCAGCTTGAAAGGTAAAGGGCAGGGGAGCTCCTATAATTCACCCCTCCACTTT. This gives the protein CASSLKGKGQGSSYNSPLHF.

The genes are TRBV6-1 and TRBJ1-6, with D perhaps matching TRBD1 (5 bases). Trimming stripped 1 base from V and 10 bases from J, with 11 bases between. Germline CDR1 MNHNS, CDR2 SASEGT. This CDR3 is 14 amino acids long. CDR3 sequence reads: CASSEGQGGSPLHF. Written as DNA, the CDR3 is TGTGCCAGCAGTGAAGGCCAGGGTGGCTCACCCCTCCACTTT.

The chain joins TRBV5-5 to TRBJ2-1; weak D call: TRBD1 (5 bases). Trimming took 4 bases from V and 4 from J, leaving 18 bases between them. The CDR3 has 16 residues. Per germline, CDR1 SGHKS and CDR2 YYEKEE (reference sequence). CDR3 nucleotide sequence: TGTGCCAGCAGCGCATCCTTACTGGCAGGGTACAATGAGCAGTTCTTC. It encodes CASSASLLAGYNEQFF.

The V and J genes are TRBV2 and TRBJ2-7; possibly TRBD2 for D (6 bases). V was trimmed by 6 bases and J by 6 bases, leaving 6 bases between them. The CDR3 extends over 10 amino acids. Germline CDR1 reads SNHLY; CDR2 reads FYNNEI. The CDR3 protein is CASRGGEQYF. CDR3 in DNA: TGTGCCAGCAGGGGAGGCGAGCAGTACTTC.

The table lists this clone with a count of one. V usage is TRBV29-1 and J usage is TRBJ2-2, with D perhaps TRBD1 (5 bases). The CDR3 is 14 residues long. Germline V lookup: CDR1 SQVTM, CDR2 ANQGSEA. V was pared by 6 bases and J by 4 bases, with 15 bases between. CDR3 bases: TGCAGCGTCTCCGGGTTGGGGCCCACCGGGGAGCTGTTTTTT. This encodes CSVSGLGPTGELFF.